The clone carrying this T cell receptor (beta chain) has ten or more counts. The sample originates from a study of human T cells and chemical hapten exposure. V trimming: 6 bases; J trimming: 0 bases; junction bases outside the gene matches: 5. CDR1 SGHDN and CDR2 FVKESK come from the germline V gene. The CDR3 is 15 residues long. TCRdb itself ran the RACE reads through MiXCR, one entry per CDR3 protein. The table lists 75,000 to 100,000 distinct CDR3 sequences, approximately 12% of them singletons. Stated time point: patch test 1, 2 weeks after DPC sensitization. Treatment specified: therapeutic diphenylcyclopropenone sensitization with weekly scalp DPC. Whole blood, unfractionated, served as the material for total RNA extraction.

The sequence came from a woman aged 55-70 years with alopecia areata. Some clones in this sample may be carry-over from other donors' samples. The specimen was whole blood, collected in connection with sensitization to the hapten diphenylcyclopropenone (DPC). The J gene is TRBJ1-2, the V gene TRBV14; TRBD1 agrees at 9 bases. Written as DNA, the CDR3 is TGTGCCAGCAGACCCGGACAGGGGACTAACTATGGCTACACCTTC. It translates to CASRPGQGTNYGYTF. The full variable domain, rest sourced from reference TRBV14 and TRBJ1-2, is EAGVTQFPSHSVIEKGQTVTLRCDPISGHDNLYWYRRVMGKEIKFLLHFVKESKQDESGMPNNRFLAERTGGTYSTLKVQPAELEDSGVYFCASRPGQGTNYGYTFGSGTRLTVV.